This T cell receptor (beta chain) was documented in a study of cytomegalovirus exposure and HLA in healthy donors. Overall study: A later analysis reported the 90 to 150 validation repertoires used the same platform as the 550 to 700 first-cohort repertoires. Study observations and caveats: Investigators reported over 150 TCR beta chains as tied to cytomegalovirus. Using the classifier, cytomegalovirus status was reportedly diagnosed with high specificity and sensitivity.

Concerning this clone itself: Its target is unknown.

Produced via immunoSEQ multiplex PCR; TCRdb's table is partial and in-frame only. The table has more than 65,000 clones, about 92% seen once. V gave up 3 bases and J gave up 7 bases, with 9 bases separating them. The germline gives CDR1 SNHLY, CDR2 FYNNEI. This CDR3 is built from 12 residues. The donors were part of the roughly 130-subject validation cohort, which stood apart from the approximately 670-subject first cohort. The specimen sequenced was PBMCs. This chain joins TRBV2 and TRBJ1-2, with D tentatively TRBD1 (5 bases). The origin of this receptor is a man between 18 and 35 years old in good health and CMV-seronegative. The CDR3 bases are TGTGCCAGCAGTGAGTCAGGGCTTGGCTACACCTTC. Translating gives CASSESGLGYTF.